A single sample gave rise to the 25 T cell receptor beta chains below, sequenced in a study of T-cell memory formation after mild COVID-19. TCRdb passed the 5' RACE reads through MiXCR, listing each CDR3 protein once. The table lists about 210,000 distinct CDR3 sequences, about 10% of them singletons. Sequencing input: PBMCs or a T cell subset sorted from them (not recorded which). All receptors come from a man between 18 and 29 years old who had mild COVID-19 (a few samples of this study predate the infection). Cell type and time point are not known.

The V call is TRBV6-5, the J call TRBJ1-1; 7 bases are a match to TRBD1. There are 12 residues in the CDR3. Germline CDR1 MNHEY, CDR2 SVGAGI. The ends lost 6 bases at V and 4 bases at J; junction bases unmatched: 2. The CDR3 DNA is TGTGCCAGCAGACAGGGGAGCACTGAAGCTTTCTTT. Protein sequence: CASRQGSTEAFF.

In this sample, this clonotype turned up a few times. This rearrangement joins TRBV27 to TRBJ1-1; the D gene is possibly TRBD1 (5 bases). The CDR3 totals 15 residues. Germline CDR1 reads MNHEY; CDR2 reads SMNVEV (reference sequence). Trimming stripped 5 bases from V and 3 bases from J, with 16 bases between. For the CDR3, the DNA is TGTGCCAGCAGTCCCAACAGAAGAGGGGACACTGAAGCTTTCTTT. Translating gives CASSPNRRGDTEAFF.

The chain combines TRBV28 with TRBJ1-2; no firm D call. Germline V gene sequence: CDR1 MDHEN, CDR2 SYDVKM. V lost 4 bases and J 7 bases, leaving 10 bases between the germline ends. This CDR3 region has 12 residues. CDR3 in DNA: TGTGCCAGCAGTTCGGAACATTCTGGCTACACCTTC. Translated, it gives CASSSEHSGYTF.

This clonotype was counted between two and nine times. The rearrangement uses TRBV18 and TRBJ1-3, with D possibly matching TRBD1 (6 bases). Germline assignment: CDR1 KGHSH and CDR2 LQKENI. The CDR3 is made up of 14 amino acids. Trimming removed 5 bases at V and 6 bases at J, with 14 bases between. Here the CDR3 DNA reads TGTGCCAGCTCAACAAGCGGACAGCTAAACACCATATATTTT. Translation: CASSTSGQLNTIYF.

The CDR3 DNA reads TGTGCCAGCAGTTTGGGTCCGGAGGGCTATGGCTACACCTTC. It specifies CASSLGPEGYGYTF. J is TRBJ1-2 and V is TRBV12-3 or TRBV12-4; D remains unclear. V was trimmed by 3 bases and J by 4 bases, leaving 12 bases between them. The CDR3 is 14 amino acids.

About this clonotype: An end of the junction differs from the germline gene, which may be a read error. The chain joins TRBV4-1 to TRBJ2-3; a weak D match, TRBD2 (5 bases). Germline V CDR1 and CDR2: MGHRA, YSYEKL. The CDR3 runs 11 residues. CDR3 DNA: TGCGCCAGCAGCCAAGGTGCGACTAACCTTTTT. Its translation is CASSQGATNLF.

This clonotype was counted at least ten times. CDR3: CASSLGQQDTQYF. Here the CDR3 DNA reads TGCGCCAGCAGCTTGGGACAGCAAGATACGCAGTATTTT. The V call is TRBV5-1, the J call TRBJ2-3, with a tentative D call TRBD1 (5 bases). V gave up 0 bases and J gave up 5 bases, with 7 bases separating them. This CDR3 has 13 amino acids. Germline V gene lookup returns CDR1 SGHRS and CDR2 YFSETQ.

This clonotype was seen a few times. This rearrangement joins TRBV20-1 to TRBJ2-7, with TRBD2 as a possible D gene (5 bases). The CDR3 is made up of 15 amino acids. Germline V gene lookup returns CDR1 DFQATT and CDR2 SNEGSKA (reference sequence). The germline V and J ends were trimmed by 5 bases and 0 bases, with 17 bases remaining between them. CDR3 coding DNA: TGCAGTGCTCACCCCCGGGGTGCCCTCTCCTACGAGCAGTACTTC. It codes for CSAHPRGALSYEQYF.

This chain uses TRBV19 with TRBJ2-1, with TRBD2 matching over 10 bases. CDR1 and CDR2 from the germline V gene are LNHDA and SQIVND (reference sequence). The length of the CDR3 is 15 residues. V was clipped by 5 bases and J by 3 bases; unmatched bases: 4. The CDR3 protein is CASSPPSGGYNEQFF. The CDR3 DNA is TGTGCCAGTAGTCCCCCTAGCGGGGGCTACAATGAGCAGTTCTTC.

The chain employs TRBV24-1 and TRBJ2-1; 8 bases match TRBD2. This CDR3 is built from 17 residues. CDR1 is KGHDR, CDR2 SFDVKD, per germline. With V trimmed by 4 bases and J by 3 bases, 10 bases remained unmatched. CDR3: CATSDPSSGGHYNEQFF. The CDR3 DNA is TGTGCCACCAGTGACCCATCCTCGGGGGGGCACTACAATGAGCAGTTCTTC.

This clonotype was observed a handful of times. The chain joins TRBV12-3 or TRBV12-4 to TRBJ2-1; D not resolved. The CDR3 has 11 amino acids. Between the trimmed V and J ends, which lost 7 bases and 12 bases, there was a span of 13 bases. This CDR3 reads CASNGPSGQFF. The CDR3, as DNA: TGTGCCAGCAACGGGCCGAGTGGGCAGTTCTTC.

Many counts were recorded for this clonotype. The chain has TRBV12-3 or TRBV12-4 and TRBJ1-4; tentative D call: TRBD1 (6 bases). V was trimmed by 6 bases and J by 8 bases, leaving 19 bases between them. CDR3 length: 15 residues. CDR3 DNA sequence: TGTGCCAGCAGAGCCGCGGGGCAGGGGTGGGAAAAACTGTTTTTT. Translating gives CASRAAGQGWEKLFF.

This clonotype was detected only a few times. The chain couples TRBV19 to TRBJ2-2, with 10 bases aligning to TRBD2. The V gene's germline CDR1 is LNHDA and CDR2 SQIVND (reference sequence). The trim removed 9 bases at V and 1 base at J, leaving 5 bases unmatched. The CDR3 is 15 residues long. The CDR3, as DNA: TGTGCCAGCGGACTAGCGGTAATGAACACCGGGGAGCTGTTTTTT. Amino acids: CASGLAVMNTGELFF.

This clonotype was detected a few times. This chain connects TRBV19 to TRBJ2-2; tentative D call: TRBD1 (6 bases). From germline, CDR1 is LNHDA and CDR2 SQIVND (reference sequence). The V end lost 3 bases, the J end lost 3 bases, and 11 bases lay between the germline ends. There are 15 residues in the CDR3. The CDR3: CASSISPGDTGELFF. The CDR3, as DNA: TGTGCCAGTAGTATTTCCCCAGGGGACACCGGGGAGCTGTTTTTT.

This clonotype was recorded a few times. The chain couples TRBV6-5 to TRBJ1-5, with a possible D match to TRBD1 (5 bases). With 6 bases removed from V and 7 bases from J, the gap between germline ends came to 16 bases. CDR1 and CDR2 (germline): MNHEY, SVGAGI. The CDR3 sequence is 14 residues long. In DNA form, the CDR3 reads TGTGCCAGCAGCGAAGGGACCGGGGCCCAGCCCCAGCATTTT. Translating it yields CASSEGTGAQPQHF.

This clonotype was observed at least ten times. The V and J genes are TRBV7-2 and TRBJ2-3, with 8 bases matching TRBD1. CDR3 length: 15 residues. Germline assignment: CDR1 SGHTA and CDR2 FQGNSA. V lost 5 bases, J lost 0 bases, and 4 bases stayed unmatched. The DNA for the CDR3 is TGTGCCAGCAGCCCCCGACAGGGGAGCACAGATACGCAGTATTTT. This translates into CASSPRQGSTDTQYF.

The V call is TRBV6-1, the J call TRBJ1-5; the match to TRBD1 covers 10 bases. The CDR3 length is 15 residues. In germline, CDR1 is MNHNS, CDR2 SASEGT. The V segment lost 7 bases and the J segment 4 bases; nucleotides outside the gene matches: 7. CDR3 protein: CASTGQGERNQPQHF. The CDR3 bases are TGTGCCAGCACAGGACAGGGGGAGAGAAATCAGCCCCAGCATTTT.

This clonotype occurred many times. Here the CDR3 reads CASNPGQGQNIQYF. The CDR3, as DNA: TGTGCCAGCAATCCGGGACAGGGACAAAACATTCAGTACTTC. The rearrangement links TRBV7-2 to TRBJ2-4, with TRBD1 identical over 9 bases. Trimming took 7 bases from V and 5 from J; bases not matched to a gene: 6. Germline V gene lookup returns CDR1 SGHTA and CDR2 FQGNSA. The CDR3 spans 14 residues.

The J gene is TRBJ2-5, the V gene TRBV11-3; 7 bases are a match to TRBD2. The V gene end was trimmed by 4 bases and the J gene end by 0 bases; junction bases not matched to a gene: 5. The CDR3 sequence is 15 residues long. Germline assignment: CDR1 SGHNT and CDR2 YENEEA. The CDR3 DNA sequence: TGTGCCAGCAGCTCAAGAGCGGGGAACCAAGAGACCCAGTACTTC. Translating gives CASSSRAGNQETQYF.

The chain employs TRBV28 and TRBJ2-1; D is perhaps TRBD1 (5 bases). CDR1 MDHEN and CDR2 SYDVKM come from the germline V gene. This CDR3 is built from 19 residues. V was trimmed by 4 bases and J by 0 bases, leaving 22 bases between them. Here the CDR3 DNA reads TGTGCCAGCAGTTCACCCCCAGGGATGGGCACCGGCTCCTACAATGAGCAGTTCTTC. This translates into CASSSPPGMGTGSYNEQFF.

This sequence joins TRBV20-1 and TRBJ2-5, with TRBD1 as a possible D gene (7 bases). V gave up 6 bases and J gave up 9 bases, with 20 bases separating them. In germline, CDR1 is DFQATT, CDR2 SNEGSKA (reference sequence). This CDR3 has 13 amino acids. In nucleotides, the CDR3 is TGCAGTGCGAGGGGCAGGGGGGCCCCGGCCCAGTACTTC. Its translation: CSARGRGAPAQYF.

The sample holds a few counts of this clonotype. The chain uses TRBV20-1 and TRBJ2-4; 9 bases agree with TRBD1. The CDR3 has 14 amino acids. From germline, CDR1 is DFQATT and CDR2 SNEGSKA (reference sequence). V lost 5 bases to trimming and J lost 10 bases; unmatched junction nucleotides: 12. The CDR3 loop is CSAWPGQGGGIQYF. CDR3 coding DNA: TGCAGTGCTTGGCCGGGACAGGGAGGGGGAATTCAGTACTTC.

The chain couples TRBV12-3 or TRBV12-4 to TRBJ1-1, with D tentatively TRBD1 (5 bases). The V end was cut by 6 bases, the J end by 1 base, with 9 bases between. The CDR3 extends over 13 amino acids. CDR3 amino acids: CASRKRGNTEAFF. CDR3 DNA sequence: TGTGCCAGCAGGAAAAGGGGGAACACTGAAGCTTTCTTT.

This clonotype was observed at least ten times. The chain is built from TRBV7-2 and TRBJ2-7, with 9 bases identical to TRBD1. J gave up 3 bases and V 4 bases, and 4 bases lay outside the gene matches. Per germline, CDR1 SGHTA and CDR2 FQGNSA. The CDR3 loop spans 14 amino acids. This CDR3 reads CASSSRQGGYEQYV. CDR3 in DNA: TGTGCCAGCAGCTCGAGACAGGGGGGCTACGAGCAGTACGTC.

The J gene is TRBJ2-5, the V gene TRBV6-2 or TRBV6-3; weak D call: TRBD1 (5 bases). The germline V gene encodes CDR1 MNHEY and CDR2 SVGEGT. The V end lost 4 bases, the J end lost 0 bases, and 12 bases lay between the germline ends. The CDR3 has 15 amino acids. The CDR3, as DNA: TGTGCCAGCAGTTCCCCGGACACGTACCAAGAGACCCAGTACTTC. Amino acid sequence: CASSSPDTYQETQYF.